The 4 T cell receptor beta chains listed next were all sequenced from one sample in a study of control samples from healthy donors and cancer patients. Some clones are missing from TCRdb's copy, which holds only in-frame ones; the method was immunoSEQ multiplex PCR. This sample yields about 81,000 clones, of which roughly 94% are seen a single time; about 5% belongs to the top ten. Sample: blood. These receptor sequences come from a woman aged 18-29 years in good health.

This clone came up a few times. This chain uses TRBV11-2 with TRBJ2-7; 9 nucleotides line up with TRBD1. The CDR3 covers 13 residues. Germline V lookup: CDR1 SGHAT, CDR2 FQNNGV. Germline trimming cut 4 bases from V and 7 bases from J; bases unmatched to any gene: 5. CDR3 DNA: TGTGCCAGCAGCTCCGGGACAGGGAGAGAGCAGTACTTC. This codes for CASSSGTGREQYF.

V usage is TRBV4-2 and J usage is TRBJ2-3, with TRBD2 matching 12 bases. The CDR3 contains 16 residues. Germline loops: CDR1 LGHNA, CDR2 YNFKEQ. Trimming at V came to 1 base and at J to 2 bases, leaving 1 base not matched to a gene. CDR3 sequence (DNA): TGTGCCAGCAGCCAAGGGACTAGCGGGGACACAGATACGCAGTATTTT. It translates to CASSQGTSGDTDTQYF.

This clone was counted only a few times. The chain couples TRBV5-4 to TRBJ2-1, with 10 bases identical to TRBD1. The V gene end was trimmed by 3 bases and the J gene end by 1 base; junction bases not matched to a gene: 1. Germline CDR1 reads SGHNT; CDR2 reads YYREEE (reference sequence). This CDR3 spans 15 amino acids. The CDR3 is CASSWDRGSYNEQFF. The CDR3 nucleotides read TGTGCCAGCAGCTGGGACAGGGGATCCTACAATGAGCAGTTCTTC.

This chain joins TRBV6-2 or TRBV6-3 and TRBJ1-5; D possibly corresponds to TRBD1 (6 bases). CDR1 is MNHEY and CDR2 is SVGEGT in the germline V gene. CDR3 length: 16 residues. V was pared by 6 bases and J by 2 bases, with 17 bases between. The CDR3 sequence: CASSPEYGQRNQPQHF. DNA for the CDR3: TGTGCCAGCAGCCCCGAATATGGACAGCGCAATCAGCCCCAGCATTTT.